This T cell receptor (beta chain) derives from a study of CD8+CD57+ T cells in acquired aplastic anemia (dated by TCRdb to 2016 to 2019). General notes on the study: DNA extracted from sorted CD4+ and CD8+ cells had a mean of about 3.2 ug, with a range of roughly 0.17 to 27.4 ug. For healthy donor samples, the average read count was about 10.8 million for CD4+ cells and 11.0 million for CD8+ cells.

Taken from the germline V gene, the CDR1 and CDR2 loops are ENHRY and SYGVKD. Trimming removed 5 bases from V and 4 bases from J; the gene matches leave 4 bases unexplained. The CDR3 contains 13 residues, cysteine and phenylalanine counted. The kept DNA is CDR3 alone, 39 bases in frame from the first base. Study-level results and caveats: About 30 CD8+ CDR3 sequences were found to be shared between patients and controls, but these sequences appeared to be highly expressed in patients and within the immunodominant clones of the patients. CD8+ Simpson's diversity did not differ significantly between patients and healthy controls (P=0.060).

Notes on this clonotype: Its antigen specificity is not known. It has no much larger one-base neighbor in the sample; base qualities were not kept.

In the study, sorted CD4+ and CD8+ blood T cells from patients with severe aplastic anemia and from healthy subjects underwent deep sequencing of TCR repertoires. Ficoll-Paque density gradient centrifugation was used to isolate peripheral blood mononuclear cells. Before DNA extraction, CD4+ and CD8+ T cells were sorted with FACS or magnetic beads. Genomic DNA was used as template for profiling of TCR beta VDJ combinations and CDR3 sequences. An Illumina HiSeq 2000 was the platform used for TCR repertoire sequencing. Processing in the source paper ran as follows. Repertoire assessment relied on Simpson's diversity index, CDR3 size and DJ length profiles, and TRBV/TRBJ rearrangement plots. The immunodominant clone was defined as the most abundant DNA sequence in deep sequencing data. CDR3 amino acid sequences were screened for sharing across subjects and compared with published repertoires and the VDJdb database. The public sequencing data were trimmed at Q25 with fastp and processed into clonotypes with MiXCR by TCRdb, which kept only in-frame beta chains. Records with the same CDR3 protein are collapsed into one entry carrying the most frequent genes and DNA. TCRdb assigned the V and J calls; the authors' analysis was not used. The sample contains some 42,000 distinct CDR3 sequences, about 70% of them found a single time. The ten most abundant clones make up about 25% of the sample.

The material sequenced was sorted CD4+, CD8+, or CD8+CD57+ T cells (not recorded which) from PBMCs. The rearranged segments are TRBV10-3 and TRBJ2-7; 8 middle bases align to TRBD1. This sequence originates from a human donor in good health, serving as a control. The DNA sequence is as follows: TGTGCCATCAGTCAGGGGGCTGGTTACGAGCAGTACTTC. It encodes CAISQGAGYEQYF.